The clone carrying this T cell receptor (beta chain) was seen only a few times. The library targeted TCRbeta and was prepared with unique molecular identifiers. TCRdb itself ran the PCR reads through MiXCR, one entry per CDR3 protein. The sample gives around 370,000 distinct CDR3 sequences, about 9.4% of which show up once; 2.4% is in the top ten. This sample is part of a study of T-cell reconstitution after alpha-beta-depleted transplantation in children. The CDR3 is made up of 17 amino acids. Germline lookup yields CDR1 SGHRS and CDR2 YFSETQ. V was pared by 3 bases and J by 1 base, with 14 bases between.

The sequencing used PBMCs from the stem cell graft donor, collected from the stem cell graft. The sequence was collected from a human donor who donated a stem cell graft to a child with acute lymphoblastic leukemia. The chain combines TRBV5-1 with TRBJ2-6; D may correspond to TRBD1 or TRBD2 (5 bases each). The CDR3 protein is CASSYGTVNSGANVLTF. In nucleotides, the CDR3 is TGCGCCAGCAGCTACGGGACCGTGAATTCTGGGGCCAACGTCCTGACTTTC.